Below, 7 T cell receptor beta chains from the same sample are listed, as sequenced in a study of T-cell reconstitution after alpha-beta-depleted transplantation in children. This sample's TCRbeta library carried unique molecular identifier barcodes. Using its own MiXCR run on the PCR reads, TCRdb lists one record per CDR3 protein. The sample contains approximately 1,000,000 distinct CDR3 sequences, roughly 29% of which appear only once. This material consisted of PBMCs, mostly from graft donor cells, taken 360 days after TCRalphabeta/CD19-depleted stem cell transplant. These receptors came from a boy under two years old who had a stem cell transplant for SCID, so the T cells may come from the graft donor.

There are a few counts of this clonotype. The rearrangement joins TRBV20-1 to TRBJ2-5, with unresolved D. There are 13 residues in the CDR3. V shed 8 bases and J shed 1 base, with 14 bases lying between them. Germline CDR1 reads DFQATT; CDR2 reads SNEGSKA (reference sequence). CDR3 nucleotides: TGCAGTCCTGGGAAATTGGGCCAAGAGACCCAGTACTTC. Translated: CSPGKLGQETQYF.

The genes are TRBV20-1 and TRBJ1-5; D possibly corresponds to TRBD1 (5 bases). The CDR3 length is 13 residues. Germline V lookup: CDR1 DFQATT, CDR2 SNEGSKA (reference sequence). V gave up 2 bases and J gave up 5 bases, with 10 bases separating them. The CDR3 DNA reads as TGCAGTGCTAGATCCGTGGGGGATCAGCCCCAGCATTTT. Its protein product is CSARSVGDQPQHF.

This clonotype was seen a few times. The rearrangement uses TRBV4-1 and TRBJ1-5; D gene unclear. This CDR3 is built from 15 residues. Looked up from germline, CDR1 is MGHRA and CDR2 is YSYEKL. Trimming removed 4 bases at V and 5 bases at J, with 15 bases between. For the CDR3, the DNA is TGCGCCAGCAGCCCCGAGGAATTCGGGGATCAGCCCCAGCATTTT. This translates into CASSPEEFGDQPQHF.

The J gene is TRBJ2-5, the V gene TRBV24-1; no clear D gene. Germline CDR1 and CDR2: KGHDR and SFDVKD. The CDR3 is 14 amino acids. V dropped 4 bases and J dropped 3 bases, with 11 bases sitting between them. In DNA, the CDR3 is TGTGCCACCAGTGAAGGCGGAGAGGAAGAGACCCAGTACTTC. This sequence encodes CATSEGGEEETQYF.

This clonotype has only a few counts. The CDR3: CASSLLGTLNKNIQYF. The CDR3 nucleotides are TGTGCCAGCAGCTTATTGGGGACACTGAACAAAAACATTCAGTACTTC. The chain combines TRBV7-2 with TRBJ2-4, with a tentative D call TRBD1 (6 bases). Germline V gene lookup returns CDR1 SGHTA and CDR2 FQGNSA. This CDR3 has 16 amino acids. The V end lost 2 bases, the J end lost 3 bases, and 14 bases lay between the germline ends.

The rearrangement uses TRBV20-1 and TRBJ2-1; the D gene is possibly TRBD2 (6 bases). Deletions cut 4 bases from V and 5 bases from J, with 15 bases between. Germline V gene data show CDR1 as DFQATT and CDR2 as SNEGSKA (reference sequence). CDR3 length: 14 amino acids. The CDR3 bases are TGCAGTGCTATTCGGTCGGGGGTGAACAATGAGCAGTTCTTC. It translates to CSAIRSGVNNEQFF.

This sequence joins TRBV6-5 and TRBJ1-4; the D is unclear. The CDR3 is 16 residues long. The germline V gene has CDR1 MNHEY and CDR2 SVGAGI. V lost 2 bases, J lost 6 bases, and 16 bases lay in between. CDR3 bases: TGTGCCAGCAGTTACGGGATCTTAAGGATAGATGAAAAACTGTTTTTT. It yields the protein CASSYGILRIDEKLFF.